This entry lists 25 T cell receptor beta chains sequenced from one sample in a study of T cell changes during pregnancy in multiple sclerosis. The protocol was immunoSEQ multiplex PCR, while the TCRdb copy is restricted to in-frame clones and leaves out a portion. Altogether over 50,000 clones are present, 85% to 90% being singletons, with the ten largest covering roughly 0.9%. The sequencing here drew on peripheral blood, taken in the first trimester of pregnancy. The receptors shown here come from a female donor in good health, enrolled as a control in a pregnancy study.

The chain couples TRBV7-3 to TRBJ1-6; the match to TRBD1 covers 7 bases. After removal of 2 bases from V and 8 bases from J, the junction contained 9 bases not matched to a gene. Per the germline V gene, CDR1 is SGHTA and CDR2 is FQGTGA. The CDR3 has 16 residues. The CDR3 DNA is TGTGCCAGCAGCTTAGGAACGACAGGGTTTTATTCACCCCTCCACTTT. This translates into CASSLGTTGFYSPLHF.

V and J are TRBV2 and TRBJ1-5, with TRBD1 identical over 8 bases. CDR3 length equals 15 residues. Germline trimming cut 3 bases from V and 2 bases from J; bases unmatched to any gene: 3. Per the germline V gene, CDR1 is SNHLY and CDR2 is FYNNEI. The CDR3 nucleotides read TGTGCCAGCAGTGACGACAGGGGAGGCAATCAGCCCCAGCATTTT. It yields the protein CASSDDRGGNQPQHF.

The V and J genes are TRBV10-3 and TRBJ2-1; a weak D match, TRBD2 (6 bases). Germline V CDR1 and CDR2: ENHRY, SYGVKD. The CDR3 has 16 residues. Trimming cost V 3 bases and J 0 bases, with 12 bases left between them. In nucleotides, the CDR3 is TGTGCCATCAGTGAAGGCCGGGGGAACTCCTACAATGAGCAGTTCTTC. It translates to CAISEGRGNSYNEQFF.

This clone came up many times. CDR3 amino acids: CATSRDAGQGADTQYF. CDR3 in DNA: TGTGCCACCAGCAGAGATGCGGGACAGGGGGCAGATACGCAGTATTTT. The chain recombines TRBV15 with TRBJ2-3; 11 positions match TRBD1. Germline CDR1 LNHNV, CDR2 YYDKDF (reference sequence). Trimming cost V 0 bases and J 4 bases; bases outside gene matches: 3. The CDR3 covers 16 residues.

This clone was seen a handful of times. The rearrangement links TRBV19 to TRBJ2-1, with D unresolved. Between the trimmed V and J ends, which lost 5 bases and 4 bases, there was a span of 15 bases. The germline V gene encodes CDR1 LNHDA and CDR2 SQIVND (reference sequence). This CDR3 contains 15 residues. CDR3 coding DNA: TGTGCCAGTAGTGTCGTAGTTACCGATTACAATGAGCAGTTCTTC. It translates to CASSVVVTDYNEQFF.

V is TRBV11-2 and J is TRBJ1-3; unclear D gene. CDR3 size: 14 residues. Trimming stripped 2 bases from V and 0 bases from J, with 5 bases between. The germline V gene encodes CDR1 SGHAT and CDR2 FQNNGV. The CDR3 nucleotides are TGTGCCAGCAGCTTAATGAGCTCTGGAAACACCATATATTTT. Translating it yields CASSLMSSGNTIYF. Full variable domain (remainder filled in from reference TRBV11-2 and TRBJ1-3): EAGVAQSPRYKIIEKRQSVAFWCNPISGHATLYWYQQILGQGPKLLIQFQNNGVVDDSQLPKDRFSAERLKGVDSTLKIQPAKLEDSAVYLCASSLMSSGNTIYFGEGSWLTVV.

The V call is TRBV9, the J call TRBJ2-2, with 9 bases aligning to TRBD1. The CDR3 has 15 amino acids. The germline CDR1 and CDR2 sequences are SGDLS and YYNGEE. Unmatched junction bases numbered 4, after V lost 2 bases and J lost 5 bases. CDR3 nucleotides: TGTGCCAGCAGCGTCCGGACAGGGGATACCGGGGAGCTGTTTTTT. Protein: CASSVRTGDTGELFF.

The chain employs TRBV27 and TRBJ1-4, with TRBD1 matching 7 bases. Unmatched junction bases numbered 6, after V lost 6 bases and J lost 8 bases. This CDR3 spans 13 amino acids. Germline V gives CDR1 MNHEY, CDR2 SMNVEV (reference sequence). The CDR3 DNA sequence: TGTGCCAGCAGGACAGGGATTCAAGAAAAACTGTTTTTT. Translating gives CASRTGIQEKLFF.

This chain connects TRBV4-1 to TRBJ2-3; TRBD2 matches at 11 bases. With 3 bases clipped from V and 0 bases from J, the junction kept 11 bases outside the gene matches. The V gene's germline CDR1 is MGHRA and CDR2 YSYEKL. The CDR3 spans 19 residues. The CDR3 reads CASSQRREGTSGSTDTQYF. DNA for the CDR3: TGCGCCAGCAGCCAGAGAAGGGAGGGGACTAGCGGTAGCACAGATACGCAGTATTTT.

DNA of the CDR3: TGTGCCAGCAGCCGTTCGGGGAATTCACCCCTCCACTTT. Translated: CASSRSGNSPLHF. The rearrangement joins TRBV11-3 to TRBJ1-6; D not certain. This CDR3 contains 13 residues. Germline CDR1 reads SGHNT; CDR2 reads YENEEA. Trimming shortened V by 5 bases and J by 7 bases, and 9 bases separated the two germline ends.

This clone was counted a single time. The J gene is TRBJ2-1, the V gene TRBV10-3; 8 bases map to TRBD2. CDR1 and CDR2 (germline): ENHRY, SYGVKD. This CDR3 contains 11 residues. V shed 9 bases, J shed 6 bases, and the junction held 1 base outside the gene matches. This chain's CDR3 is CAIAGGNEQFF. The DNA for the CDR3 is TGTGCCATTGCGGGAGGCAATGAGCAGTTCTTC.

This chain links TRBV10-2 with TRBJ1-2; D is undetermined. The CDR3 spans 14 residues. The germline V gene encodes CDR1 WSHSY and CDR2 SAAADI. V dropped 7 bases and J dropped 1 base, with 13 bases sitting between them. CDR3 protein: CASMGANFNYGYTF. The CDR3 nucleotides are TGCGCCAGCATGGGAGCCAATTTTAACTATGGCTACACCTTC.

J is TRBJ1-1 and V is TRBV6-4, with unresolved D. The CDR3 has 13 residues. CDR1 is MRHNA and CDR2 is SNTAGT in the germline V gene. The V end was cut by 6 bases, the J end by 3 bases, with 11 bases between. CDR3 region: CASRKEVDTEAFF. In DNA, the CDR3 is TGTGCCAGCAGAAAGGAGGTGGACACTGAAGCTTTCTTT.

This clone has just one count. This chain's CDR3 is CASSTSNEQFF. CDR3 coding DNA: TGTGCCAGCAGTACGAGCAATGAGCAGTTCTTC. The rearrangement joins TRBV6-6 to TRBJ2-1; D gene uncertain. The V gene lost 5 bases and the J gene lost 6 bases, with 5 bases spanning the gap. The CDR3 is made up of 11 amino acids. Per germline, CDR1 MNHNY and CDR2 SVGAGI (reference sequence).

This chain joins TRBV30 and TRBJ1-6; no definite D call. Trimming pared 3 bases from V and 0 bases from J, leaving 6 bases between. The CDR3 totals 14 residues. Looked up from germline, CDR1 is GTSNPN and CDR2 is SVGIG (reference sequence). The CDR3 nucleotides are TGTGCCTGGAGCCCCTCCTCCTATAATTCACCCCTCCACTTT. It codes for CAWSPSSYNSPLHF.

This chain uses TRBV4-3 with TRBJ2-1; D might be TRBD2 (5 bases). This CDR3 spans 17 amino acids. Looked up from germline, CDR1 is LGHNA and CDR2 is YSLEER. V lost 2 bases and J lost 0, with 14 bases in between. The CDR3 protein is CASSQTSSTSSYNEQFF. The CDR3 bases are TGCGCCAGCAGCCAAACCTCTAGCACAAGCTCCTACAATGAGCAGTTCTTC.

The J gene is TRBJ2-3, the V gene TRBV19; TRBD2 matches 9 bases. The CDR3 is made up of 16 amino acids. From germline, CDR1 is LNHDA and CDR2 SQIVND (reference sequence). J lost 3 bases, V lost 10 bases, and 14 bases had no gene match. CDR3 amino acids: CATRRGGGASTDTQYF. CDR3 DNA sequence: TGTGCCACCCGGCGGGGCGGGGGGGCCAGTACAGATACGCAGTATTTT.

The rearrangement joins TRBV25-1 to TRBJ2-7, with 10 bases fitting TRBD2. The V gene end was trimmed by 4 bases and the J gene end by 2 bases; junction bases not matched to a gene: 2. The CDR3 has 14 residues. Germline values: CDR1 MGHDK, CDR2 SYGVNS. Written as DNA, the CDR3 is TGTGCCAGCAGTGCTAGCGGGGGCACCTACGAGCAGTACTTC. Translation: CASSASGGTYEQYF.

This chain links TRBV18 with TRBJ1-1; D might be TRBD1 (5 bases). This CDR3 has 15 amino acids. The ends were cut back, 3 bases at V and 2 bases at J, with 13 bases in the middle. CDR1 KGHSH and CDR2 LQKENI come from the germline V gene. Written as DNA, the CDR3 is TGTGCCAGCTCACCCCTAGACAGTGCCAACACTGAAGCTTTCTTT. This codes for CASSPLDSANTEAFF. Based on the CDR3 plus reference TRBV18 and TRBJ1-1, the full variable domain is NAGVMQNPRHLVRRRGQEARLRCSPMKGHSHVYWYRQLPEEGLKFMVYLQKENIIDESGMPKERFSAEFPKEGPSILRIQQVVRGDSAAYFCASSPLDSANTEAFFGQGTRLTVV.

The V call is TRBV27, the J call TRBJ1-2; 9 bases align to TRBD1. The CDR3 extends over 15 amino acids. J gave up 5 bases and V 3 bases, and 7 bases lay outside the gene matches. Per the germline V gene, CDR1 is MNHEY and CDR2 is SMNVEV (reference sequence). The CDR3 nucleotides read TGTGCCAGCAGTTTCAGTCAGACAGGGGGGTATGGCTACACCTTC. Translated: CASSFSQTGGYGYTF.

This clone was recorded only once. This chain links TRBV18 with TRBJ1-4; D is perhaps TRBD1 (5 bases). In germline, CDR1 is KGHSH, CDR2 LQKENI. The V end was cut by 1 base, the J end by 8 bases, with 11 bases between. CDR3 length equals 14 residues. The CDR3 coding sequence is TGTGCCAGCTCACCACAGGGGTTGGACGAAAAACTGTTTTTT. It encodes CASSPQGLDEKLFF.

The rearrangement uses TRBV9 and TRBJ2-7; weak D call: TRBD2 (7 bases). The CDR3 runs 17 residues. Per germline, CDR1 SGDLS and CDR2 YYNGEE. Trimming stripped 0 bases from V and 2 bases from J, with 18 bases between. CDR3 nucleotides: TGTGCCAGCAGCGTAGGGGTGGTGGGGGGGGCACCCTACGAGCAGTACTTC. Translating it yields CASSVGVVGGAPYEQYF.

The chain is built from TRBV5-5 and TRBJ1-6; D perhaps matches TRBD1 (5 bases). The CDR3 spans 15 residues. V lost 4 bases to trimming and J lost 7 bases, with 15 bases between them. The germline CDR1 and CDR2 sequences are SGHKS and YYEKEE (reference sequence). The CDR3, as DNA: TGTGCCAGCAGCCCGAGTGGGGCCAGGAATTCACCCCTCCACTTT. This encodes CASSPSGARNSPLHF.

The chain has TRBV11-2 and TRBJ1-4; 9 bases align to TRBD1. CDR1 and CDR2 from the germline V gene are SGHAT and FQNNGV. Germline trimming cut 5 bases from V and 6 bases from J; bases unmatched to any gene: 4. The CDR3 is 14 residues long. This CDR3 reads CASSPGQGYEKLFF. DNA for the CDR3: TGTGCCAGCAGCCCGGGACAGGGCTATGAAAAACTGTTTTTT.

This clone was counted only a few times. The chain is built from TRBV2 and TRBJ1-1; tentatively, D is TRBD1 (5 bases). V was pared by 4 bases and J by 1 base, with 10 bases between. This CDR3 region has 14 residues. Germline CDR1 and CDR2: SNHLY and FYNNEI. The CDR3 reads CASSVRQSNTEAFF. CDR3 nucleotide sequence: TGTGCCAGCAGTGTTAGACAGTCGAACACTGAAGCTTTCTTT. The variable domain in full, with the rest retrieved from reference TRBV2 and TRBJ1-1, is EPEVTQTPSHQVTQMGQEVILRCVPISNHLYFYWYRQILGQKVEFLVSFYNNEISEKSEIFDDQFSVERPDGSNFTLKIRSTKLEDSAMYFCASSVRQSNTEAFFGQGTRLTVV.